This TCR beta chain comes out of a study of blood T cells in healthy people across ages. PCR was performed a second time for about 6 to 12 cycles using a sample-barcoded 5' primer and a J-beta primer mix. TCRdb recomputed calls from the 5' RACE reads with MiXCR, one row per CDR3 protein. The data hold approximately 1,000,000 distinct CDR3 sequences, with under 55% observed a single time. After removal of 0 bases from V and 6 bases from J, the junction contained 6 bases not matched to a gene. This CDR3 has 14 amino acids. CDR1 and CDR2 (germline): DFQATT, SNEGSKA (reference sequence). The sample consisted of blood. The sequence came from an older woman in good health. The genes are TRBV20-1 and TRBJ1-2, with 8 bases fitting TRBD1. CDR3 sequence (DNA): TGCAGTGCTAGAGATAGACAGGGGTTCAATGGCTACACCTTC. This codes for CSARDRQGFNGYTF.